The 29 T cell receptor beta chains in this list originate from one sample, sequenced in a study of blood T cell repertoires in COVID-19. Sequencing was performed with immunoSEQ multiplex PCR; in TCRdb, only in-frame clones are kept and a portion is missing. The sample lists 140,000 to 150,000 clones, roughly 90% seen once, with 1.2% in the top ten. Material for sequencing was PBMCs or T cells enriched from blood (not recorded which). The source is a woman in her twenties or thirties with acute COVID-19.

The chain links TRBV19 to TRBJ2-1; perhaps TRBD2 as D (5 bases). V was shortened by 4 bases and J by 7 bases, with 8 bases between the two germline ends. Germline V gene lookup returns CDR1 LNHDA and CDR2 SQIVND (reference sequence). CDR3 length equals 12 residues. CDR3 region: CASSTGVNEQFF. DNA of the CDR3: TGTGCCAGTAGTACCGGGGTTAATGAGCAGTTCTTC.

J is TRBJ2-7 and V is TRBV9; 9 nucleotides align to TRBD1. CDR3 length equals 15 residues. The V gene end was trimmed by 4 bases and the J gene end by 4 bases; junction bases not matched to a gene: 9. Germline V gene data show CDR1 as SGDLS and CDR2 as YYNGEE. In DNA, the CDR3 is TGTGCCAGCAGCATAACGACAGGGGGGGCTTACGAGCAGTACTTC. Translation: CASSITTGGAYEQYF.

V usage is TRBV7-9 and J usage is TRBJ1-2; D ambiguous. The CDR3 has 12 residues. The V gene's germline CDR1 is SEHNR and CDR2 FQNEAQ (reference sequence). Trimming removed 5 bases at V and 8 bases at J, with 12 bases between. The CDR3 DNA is TGTGCCAGCAGCCGTGACGGAGGAGGCTACACCTTC. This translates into CASSRDGGGYTF.

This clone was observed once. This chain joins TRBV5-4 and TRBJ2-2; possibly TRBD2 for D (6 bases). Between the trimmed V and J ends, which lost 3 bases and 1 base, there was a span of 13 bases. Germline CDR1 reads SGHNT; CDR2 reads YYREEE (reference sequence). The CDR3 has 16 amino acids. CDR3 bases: TGTGCCAGCAGCTGGGCCGGGACTCGGAACACCGGGGAGCTGTTTTTT. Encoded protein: CASSWAGTRNTGELFF.

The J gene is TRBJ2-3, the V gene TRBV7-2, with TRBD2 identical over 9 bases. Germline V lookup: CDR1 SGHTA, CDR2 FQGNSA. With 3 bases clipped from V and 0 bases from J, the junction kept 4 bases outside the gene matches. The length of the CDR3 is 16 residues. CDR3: CASSFGLALSTDTQYF. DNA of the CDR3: TGTGCCAGCAGCTTTGGACTAGCGCTAAGCACAGATACGCAGTATTTT. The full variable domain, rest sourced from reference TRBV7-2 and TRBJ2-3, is GAGVSQSPSNKVTEKGKDVELRCDPISGHTALYWYRQSLGQGLEFLIYFQGNSAPDKSGLPSDRFSAERTGGSVSTLTIQRTQQEDSAVYLCASSFGLALSTDTQYFGPGTRLTVL.

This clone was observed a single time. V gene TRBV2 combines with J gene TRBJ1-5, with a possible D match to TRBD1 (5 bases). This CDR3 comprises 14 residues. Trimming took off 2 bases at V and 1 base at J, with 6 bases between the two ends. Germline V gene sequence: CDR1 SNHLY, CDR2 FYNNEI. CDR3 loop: CASSERGSNQPQHF. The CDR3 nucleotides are TGTGCCAGCAGTGAAAGGGGAAGCAATCAGCCCCAGCATTTT.

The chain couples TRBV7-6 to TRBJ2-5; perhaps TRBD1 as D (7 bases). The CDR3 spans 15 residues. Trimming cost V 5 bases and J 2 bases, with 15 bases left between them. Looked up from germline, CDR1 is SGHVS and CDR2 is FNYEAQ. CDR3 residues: CASSAGQFQQETQYF. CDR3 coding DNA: TGTGCCAGCAGCGCGGGACAGTTCCAGCAAGAGACCCAGTACTTC.

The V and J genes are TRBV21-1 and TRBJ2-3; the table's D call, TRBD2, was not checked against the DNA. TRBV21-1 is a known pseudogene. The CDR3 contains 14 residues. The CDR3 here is CASSRLADTDTQYF. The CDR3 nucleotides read TGTGCCAGCAGTAGACTAGCGGACACAGATACGCAGTATTTT.

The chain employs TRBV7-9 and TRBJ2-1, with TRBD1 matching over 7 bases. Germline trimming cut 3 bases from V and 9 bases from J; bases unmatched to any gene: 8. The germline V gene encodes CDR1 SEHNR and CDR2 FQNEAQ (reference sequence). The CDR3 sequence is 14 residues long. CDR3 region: CASSLVEGAGEQFF. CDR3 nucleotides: TGTGCCAGCAGCTTGGTAGAGGGGGCCGGTGAGCAGTTCTTC. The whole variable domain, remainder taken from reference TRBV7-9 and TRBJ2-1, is DTGVSQNPRHKITKRGQNVTFRCDPISEHNRLYWYRQTLGQGPEFLTYFQNEAQLEKSRLLSDRFSAERPKGSFSTLEIQRTEQGDSAMYLCASSLVEGAGEQFFGPGTRLTVL.

The CDR3 DNA reads as TGCGCCAGCAGCTTGAGCGGTATCAATCAGGGGGCGGATGGCAATCAGCCCCAGCATTTT. Translated: CASSLSGINQGADGNQPQHF. This sequence joins TRBV5-1 and TRBJ1-5, with 8 bases identical to TRBD1. Germline V gene data show CDR1 as SGHRS and CDR2 as YFSETQ. The V gene end was trimmed by 1 base and the J gene end by 2 bases; junction bases not matched to a gene: 17. This CDR3 has 20 residues.

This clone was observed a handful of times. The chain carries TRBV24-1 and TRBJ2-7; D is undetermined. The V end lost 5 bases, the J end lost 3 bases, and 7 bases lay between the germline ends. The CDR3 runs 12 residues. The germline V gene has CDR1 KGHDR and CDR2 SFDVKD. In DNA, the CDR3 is TGTGCCACCAGTGGCCCTAACTACGAGCAGTACTTC. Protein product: CATSGPNYEQYF.

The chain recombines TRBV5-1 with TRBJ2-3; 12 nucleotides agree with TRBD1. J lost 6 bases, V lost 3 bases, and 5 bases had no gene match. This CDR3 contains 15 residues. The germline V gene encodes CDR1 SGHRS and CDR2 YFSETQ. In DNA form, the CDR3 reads TGCGCCAGCAGCTCGGGGACAGGGGGCCGTGATACGCAGTATTTT. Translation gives CASSSGTGGRDTQYF.

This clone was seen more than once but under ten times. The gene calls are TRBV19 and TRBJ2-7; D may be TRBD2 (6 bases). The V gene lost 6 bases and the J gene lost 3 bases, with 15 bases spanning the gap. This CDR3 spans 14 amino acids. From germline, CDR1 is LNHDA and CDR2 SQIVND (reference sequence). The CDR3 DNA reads TGTGCCAGTAGCCCCGGGACTTTGTTCTACGAGCAGTACTTC. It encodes CASSPGTLFYEQYF. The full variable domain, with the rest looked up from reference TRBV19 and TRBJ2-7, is DGGITQSPKYLFRKEGQNVTLSCEQNLNHDAMYWYRQDPGQGLRLIYYSQIVNDFQKGDIAEGYSVSREKKESFPLTVTSAQKNPTAFYLCASSPGTLFYEQYFGPGTRLTVT.

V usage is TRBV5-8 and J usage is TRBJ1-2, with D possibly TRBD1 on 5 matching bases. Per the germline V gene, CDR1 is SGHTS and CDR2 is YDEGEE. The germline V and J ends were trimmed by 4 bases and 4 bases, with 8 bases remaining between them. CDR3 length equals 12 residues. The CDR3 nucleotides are TGTGCCAGCAGCGGAACAGGCTATGGCTACACCTTC. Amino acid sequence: CASSGTGYGYTF.

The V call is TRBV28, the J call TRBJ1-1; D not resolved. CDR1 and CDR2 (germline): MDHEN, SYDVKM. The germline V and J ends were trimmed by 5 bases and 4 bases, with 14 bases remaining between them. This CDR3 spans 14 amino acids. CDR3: CASSPVGVGTEAFF. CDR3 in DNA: TGTGCCAGCAGTCCCGTAGGAGTTGGCACTGAAGCTTTCTTT.

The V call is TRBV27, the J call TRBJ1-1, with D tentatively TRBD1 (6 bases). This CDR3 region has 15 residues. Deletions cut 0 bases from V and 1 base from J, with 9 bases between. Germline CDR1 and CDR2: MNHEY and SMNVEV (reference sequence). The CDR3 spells CASSLSARGNTEAFF. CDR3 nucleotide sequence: TGTGCCAGCAGTTTATCAGCCAGGGGGAACACTGAAGCTTTCTTT.

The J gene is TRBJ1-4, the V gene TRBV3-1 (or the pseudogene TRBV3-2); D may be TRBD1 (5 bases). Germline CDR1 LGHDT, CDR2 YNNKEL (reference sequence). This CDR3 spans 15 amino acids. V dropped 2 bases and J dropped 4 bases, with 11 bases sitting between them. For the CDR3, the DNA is TGTGCCAGCAGCCAATTGGGGCGGGGTAATGAAAAACTGTTTTTT. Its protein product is CASSQLGRGNEKLFF.

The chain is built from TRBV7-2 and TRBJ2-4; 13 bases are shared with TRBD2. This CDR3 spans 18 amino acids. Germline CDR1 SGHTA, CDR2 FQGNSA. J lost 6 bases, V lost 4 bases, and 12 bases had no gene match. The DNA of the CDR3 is TGTGCCAGCAGCTCAATAAGCACTAGCGGGAGGGCGGGAAACATTCAGTACTTC. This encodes CASSSISTSGRAGNIQYF.

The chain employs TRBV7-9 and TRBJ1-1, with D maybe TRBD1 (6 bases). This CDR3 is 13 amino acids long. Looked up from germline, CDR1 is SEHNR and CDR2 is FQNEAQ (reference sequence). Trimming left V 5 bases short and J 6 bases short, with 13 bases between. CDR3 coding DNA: TGTGCCAGCAGCCCCCGGACAGAAGCTGAAGCTTTCTTT. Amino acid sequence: CASSPRTEAEAFF.

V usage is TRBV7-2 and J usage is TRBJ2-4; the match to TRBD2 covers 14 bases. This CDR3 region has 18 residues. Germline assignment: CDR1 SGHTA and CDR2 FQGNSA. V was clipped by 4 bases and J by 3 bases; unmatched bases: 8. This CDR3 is CASSSTPGLAGGKNIQYF. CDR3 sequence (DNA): TGTGCCAGCAGCTCAACTCCTGGACTAGCGGGAGGCAAAAACATTCAGTACTTC.

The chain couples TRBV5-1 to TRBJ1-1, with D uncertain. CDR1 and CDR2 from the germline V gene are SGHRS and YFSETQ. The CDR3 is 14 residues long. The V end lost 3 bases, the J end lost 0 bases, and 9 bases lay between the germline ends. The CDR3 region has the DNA TGCGCCAGCAGCTGGATCGGGATGAACACTGAAGCTTTCTTT. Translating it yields CASSWIGMNTEAFF.

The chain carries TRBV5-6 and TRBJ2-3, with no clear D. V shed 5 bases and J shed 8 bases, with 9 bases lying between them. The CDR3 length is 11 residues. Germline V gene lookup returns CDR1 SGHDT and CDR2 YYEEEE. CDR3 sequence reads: CASSTTRTQYF. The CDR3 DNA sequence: TGTGCCAGCAGTACTACACGTACGCAGTATTTT.

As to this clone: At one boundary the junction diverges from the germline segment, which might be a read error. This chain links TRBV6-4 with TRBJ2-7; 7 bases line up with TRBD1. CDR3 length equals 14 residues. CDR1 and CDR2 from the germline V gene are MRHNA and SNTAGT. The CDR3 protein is CASSALGGSDEQYF. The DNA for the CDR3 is TGTGCCAGCAGTGCGTTAGGGGGCTCCGACGAGCAGTACTTC.

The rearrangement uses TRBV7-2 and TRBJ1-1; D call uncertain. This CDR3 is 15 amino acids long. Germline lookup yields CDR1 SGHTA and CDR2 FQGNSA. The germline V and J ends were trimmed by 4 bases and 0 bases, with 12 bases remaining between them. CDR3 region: CASSYEVRMNTEAFF. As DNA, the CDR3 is TGTGCCAGCAGCTACGAGGTCCGGATGAACACTGAAGCTTTCTTT. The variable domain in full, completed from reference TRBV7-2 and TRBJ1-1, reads GAGVSQSPSNKVTEKGKDVELRCDPISGHTALYWYRQSLGQGLEFLIYFQGNSAPDKSGLPSDRFSAERTGGSVSTLTIQRTQQEDSAVYLCASSYEVRMNTEAFFGQGTRLTVV.

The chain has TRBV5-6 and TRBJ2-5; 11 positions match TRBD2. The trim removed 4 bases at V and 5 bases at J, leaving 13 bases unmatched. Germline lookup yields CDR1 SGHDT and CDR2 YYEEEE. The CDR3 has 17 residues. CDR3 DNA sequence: TGTGCCAGCAGCCAGACCTTTAGCGGGAGGGATCGCGAGACCCAGTACTTC. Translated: CASSQTFSGRDRETQYF.

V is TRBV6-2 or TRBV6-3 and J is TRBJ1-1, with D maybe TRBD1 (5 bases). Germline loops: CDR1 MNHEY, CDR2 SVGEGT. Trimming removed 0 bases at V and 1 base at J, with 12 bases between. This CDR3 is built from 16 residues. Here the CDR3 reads CASSYSGRAKNTEAFF. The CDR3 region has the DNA TGTGCCAGCAGTTACTCGGGCAGGGCGAAGAACACTGAAGCTTTCTTT.

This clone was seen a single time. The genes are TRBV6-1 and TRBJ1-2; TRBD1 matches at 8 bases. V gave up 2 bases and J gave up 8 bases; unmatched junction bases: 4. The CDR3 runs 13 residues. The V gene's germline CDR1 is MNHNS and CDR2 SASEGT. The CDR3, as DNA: TGTGCCAGCAGTGAATCAGGGGGCGCAGGCTACACCTTC. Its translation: CASSESGGAGYTF.

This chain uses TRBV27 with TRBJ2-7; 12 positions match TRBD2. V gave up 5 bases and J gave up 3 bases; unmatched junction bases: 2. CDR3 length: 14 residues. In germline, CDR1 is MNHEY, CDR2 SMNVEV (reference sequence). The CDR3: CASSGLAGSYEQYF. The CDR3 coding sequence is TGTGCCAGCAGTGGACTAGCGGGAAGCTACGAGCAGTACTTC.

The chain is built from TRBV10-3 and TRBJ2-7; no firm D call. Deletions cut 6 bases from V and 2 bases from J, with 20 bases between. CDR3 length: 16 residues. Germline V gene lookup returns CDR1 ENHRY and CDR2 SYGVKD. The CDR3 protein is CAIRPGNSFSPYEQYF. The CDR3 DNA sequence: TGTGCCATCAGACCAGGAAATTCTTTTTCGCCCTACGAGCAGTACTTC.